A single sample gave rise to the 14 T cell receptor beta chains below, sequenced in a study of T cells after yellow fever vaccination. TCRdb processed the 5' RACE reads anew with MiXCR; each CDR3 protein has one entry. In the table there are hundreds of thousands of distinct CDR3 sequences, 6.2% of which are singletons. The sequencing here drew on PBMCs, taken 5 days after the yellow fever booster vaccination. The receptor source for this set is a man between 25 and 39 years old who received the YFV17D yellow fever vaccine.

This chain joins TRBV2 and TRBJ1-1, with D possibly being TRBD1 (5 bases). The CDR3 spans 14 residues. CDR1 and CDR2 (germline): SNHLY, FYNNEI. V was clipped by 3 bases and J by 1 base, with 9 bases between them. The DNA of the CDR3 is TGTGCCAGCAGTGAGGAGGGGCAGAACACTGAAGCTTTCTTT. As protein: CASSEEGQNTEAFF.

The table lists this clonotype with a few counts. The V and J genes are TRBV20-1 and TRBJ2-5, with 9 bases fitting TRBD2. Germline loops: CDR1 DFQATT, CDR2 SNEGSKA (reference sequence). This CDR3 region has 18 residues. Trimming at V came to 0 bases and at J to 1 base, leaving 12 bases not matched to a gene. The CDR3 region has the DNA TGCAGTGCTAGAGATCTGGGCGGGAGGGCCGGTCCCCAAGAGACCCAGTACTTC. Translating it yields CSARDLGGRAGPQETQYF.

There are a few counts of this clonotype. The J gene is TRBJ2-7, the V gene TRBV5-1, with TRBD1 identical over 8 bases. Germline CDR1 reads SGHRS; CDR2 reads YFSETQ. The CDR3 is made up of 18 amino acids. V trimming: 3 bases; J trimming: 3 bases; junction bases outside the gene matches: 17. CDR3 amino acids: CASSSGGVIKYFDYEQYF. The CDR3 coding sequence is TGCGCCAGCAGCTCAGGGGGCGTCATCAAATATTTCGACTACGAGCAGTACTTC. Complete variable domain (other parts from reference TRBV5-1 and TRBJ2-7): KAGVTQTPRYLIKTRGQQVTLSCSPISGHRSVSWYQQTPGQGLQFLFEYFSETQRNKGNFPGRFSGRQFSNSRSEMNVSTLELGDSALYLCASSSGGVIKYFDYEQYFGPGTRLTVT.

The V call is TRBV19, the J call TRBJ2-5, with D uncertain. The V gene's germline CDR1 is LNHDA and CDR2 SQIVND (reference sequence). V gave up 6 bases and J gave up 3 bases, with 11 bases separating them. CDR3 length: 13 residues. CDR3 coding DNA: TGTGCCAGTAGCCCTGGAAGCAAAGAGACCCAGTACTTC. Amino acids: CASSPGSKETQYF. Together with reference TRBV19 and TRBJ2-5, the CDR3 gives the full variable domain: DGGITQSPKYLFRKEGQNVTLSCEQNLNHDAMYWYRQDPGQGLRLIYYSQIVNDFQKGDIAEGYSVSREKKESFPLTVTSAQKNPTAFYLCASSPGSKETQYFGPGTRLLVL.

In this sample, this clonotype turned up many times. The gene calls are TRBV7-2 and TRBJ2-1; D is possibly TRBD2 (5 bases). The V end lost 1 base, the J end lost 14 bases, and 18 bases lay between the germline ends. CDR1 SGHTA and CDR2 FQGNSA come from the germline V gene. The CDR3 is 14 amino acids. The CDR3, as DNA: TGTGCCAGCAGCTTAGATGGATCGGGATTCAAGGAGTTCTTC. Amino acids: CASSLDGSGFKEFF.

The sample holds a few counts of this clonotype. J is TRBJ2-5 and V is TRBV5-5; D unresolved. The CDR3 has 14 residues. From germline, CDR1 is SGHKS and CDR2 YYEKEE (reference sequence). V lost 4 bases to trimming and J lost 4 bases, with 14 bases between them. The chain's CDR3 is CASSATGRVETQYF. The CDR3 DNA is TGTGCCAGCAGCGCGACCGGACGGGTAGAGACCCAGTACTTC.

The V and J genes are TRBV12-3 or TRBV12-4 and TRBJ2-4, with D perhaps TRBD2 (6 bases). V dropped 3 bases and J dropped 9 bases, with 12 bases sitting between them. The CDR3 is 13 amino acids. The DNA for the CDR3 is TGTGCCAGCAGTTTCGGCGGGGTCGGCATTCAGTACTTC. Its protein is CASSFGGVGIQYF.

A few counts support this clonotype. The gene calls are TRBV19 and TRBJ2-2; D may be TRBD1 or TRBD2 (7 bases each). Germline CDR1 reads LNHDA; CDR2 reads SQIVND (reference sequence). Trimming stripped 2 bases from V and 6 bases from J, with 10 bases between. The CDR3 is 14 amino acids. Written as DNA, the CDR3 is TGTGCCAGTAGTATACAGGGGGGGGCCGGGGAGCTGTTTTTT. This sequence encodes CASSIQGGAGELFF.

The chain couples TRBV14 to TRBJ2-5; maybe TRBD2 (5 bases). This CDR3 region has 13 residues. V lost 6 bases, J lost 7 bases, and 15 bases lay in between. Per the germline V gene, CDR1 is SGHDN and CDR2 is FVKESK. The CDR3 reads CASSEGSSGTQYF. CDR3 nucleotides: TGTGCCAGCAGTGAGGGATCCTCGGGGACCCAGTACTTC.

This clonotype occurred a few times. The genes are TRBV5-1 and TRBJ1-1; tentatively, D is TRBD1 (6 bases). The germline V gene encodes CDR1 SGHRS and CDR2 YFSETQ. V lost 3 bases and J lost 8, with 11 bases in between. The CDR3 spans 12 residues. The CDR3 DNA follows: TGCGCCAGCAGCTCCGGGGGCGTGGAAGCTTTCTTT. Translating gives CASSSGGVEAFF.

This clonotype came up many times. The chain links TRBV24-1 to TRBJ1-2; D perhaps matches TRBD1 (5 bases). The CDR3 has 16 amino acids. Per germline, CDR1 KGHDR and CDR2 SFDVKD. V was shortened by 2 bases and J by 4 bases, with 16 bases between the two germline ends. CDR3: CATSDYHSDGGYGYTF. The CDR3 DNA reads TGTGCCACCAGTGATTATCACAGCGATGGGGGCTATGGCTACACCTTC.

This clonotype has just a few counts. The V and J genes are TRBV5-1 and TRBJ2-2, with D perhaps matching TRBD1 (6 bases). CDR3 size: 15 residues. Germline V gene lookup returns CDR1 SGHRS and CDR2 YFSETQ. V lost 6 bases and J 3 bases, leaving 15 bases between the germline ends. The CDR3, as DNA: TGCGCCAGCACCACCGGGACACCCTACACCGGGGAGCTGTTTTTT. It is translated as CASTTGTPYTGELFF.

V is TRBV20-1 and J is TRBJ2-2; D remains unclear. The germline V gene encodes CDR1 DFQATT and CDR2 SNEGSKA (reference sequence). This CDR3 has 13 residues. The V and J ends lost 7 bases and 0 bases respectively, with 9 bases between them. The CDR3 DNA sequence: TGCAGTGTCACCGAGGCGAACACCGGGGAGCTGTTTTTT. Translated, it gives CSVTEANTGELFF.

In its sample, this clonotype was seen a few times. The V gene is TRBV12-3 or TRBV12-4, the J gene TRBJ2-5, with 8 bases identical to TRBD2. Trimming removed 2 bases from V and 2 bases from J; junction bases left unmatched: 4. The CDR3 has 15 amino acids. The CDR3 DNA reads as TGTGCCAGCAGTTTACATACTAGCGGACAAGAGACCCAGTACTTC. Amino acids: CASSLHTSGQETQYF.